Below are 18 T cell receptor beta chains sequenced from a single sample in a study of post-analysis software for immune sequencing data. Unique molecular identifiers were built into the TCR beta cDNA libraries. TCRdb called the PCR reads again in MiXCR, with one record for every CDR3 protein. The sample comprises roughly 600,000 distinct CDR3 sequences, around 44% of which are singletons, and 1.7% rests with the top ten. What these receptors recognize is not known. Broader study findings: The study found TRBV5-6, TRBV5-1 and TRBV20-1 among about five TRBV segments more frequent in patients than controls.

Sequencing was done on a sample of blood. The receptors were sampled from a girl aged 5-17 years with multiple sclerosis.

The V gene is TRBV6-6, the J gene TRBJ2-5, with D possibly being TRBD1 (6 bases). The V gene lost 5 bases and the J gene lost 0 bases, with 16 bases spanning the gap. The V gene's germline CDR1 is MNHNY and CDR2 SVGAGI (reference sequence). This CDR3 is 16 amino acids long. The CDR3 DNA sequence: TGTGCCAGCAGTCTCTCCGGGACACCGTACCAAGAGACCCAGTACTTC. This encodes CASSLSGTPYQETQYF.

This clonotype occurred once. The chain combines TRBV29-1 with TRBJ2-7; D possibly corresponds to TRBD1 (6 bases). This CDR3 region has 13 residues. Per germline, CDR1 SQVTM and CDR2 ANQGSEA. Trimming cost V 4 bases and J 4 bases, with 14 bases left between them. CDR3 sequence: CSVVAQGKYEQYF. CDR3 coding DNA: TGCAGCGTTGTGGCTCAGGGGAAATACGAGCAGTACTTC.

The gene calls are TRBV12-3 or TRBV12-4 and TRBJ2-2; D is perhaps TRBD2 (5 bases). The CDR3 length is 15 residues. Trimming removed 8 bases from V and 1 base from J, with 14 bases in between. This chain's CDR3 is CASRTTGENTGELFF. The CDR3 bases are TGTGCCAGCCGCACCACCGGGGAGAACACCGGGGAGCTGTTTTTT.

This clonotype was observed a handful of times. The chain has TRBV9 and TRBJ2-1; a weak D match, TRBD2 (5 bases). CDR3 length: 12 amino acids. Germline CDR1 reads SGDLS; CDR2 reads YYNGEE. V was cut by 8 bases and J by 5 bases, with 11 bases left in between. The CDR3 here is CASALGDNEQFF. CDR3 in DNA: TGTGCCAGTGCCCTCGGGGACAATGAGCAGTTCTTC.

This chain links TRBV12-3 or TRBV12-4 with TRBJ2-4; possible D gene TRBD2, 7 bases. The end of the DNA fits TRBJ2-7 better, so the J call may be wrong. There are 12 residues in the CDR3. The CDR3 nucleotides read TGTGCCAGCAGTTGGGGGGGGCGCGAGCAGTACTTC. This translates into CASSWGGREQYF.

On this clonotype itself: The junction departs from germline at one end; a sequencing error may be responsible. The chain recombines TRBV3-1 with TRBJ2-1, with D tentatively TRBD1 (5 bases). Germline CDR1 and CDR2: LGHDT and YNNKEL (reference sequence). This CDR3 region has 11 residues. The CDR3 is CATSQGLEQFF. In DNA, the CDR3 is TGTGCCACCAGCCAGGGCTTAGAGCAGTTCTTC.

The J gene is TRBJ2-1, the V gene TRBV20-1; D possibly corresponds to TRBD2 (7 bases). Germline V gene lookup returns CDR1 DFQATT and CDR2 SNEGSKA (reference sequence). V lost 5 bases and J 8 bases, leaving 22 bases between the germline ends. The CDR3 sequence is 15 residues long. The CDR3 DNA is TGCAGTGCTCTTGGGACTACCAAGGGGGGCGATGAGCAGTTCTTC. Its protein is CSALGTTKGGDEQFF.

This clonotype was seen more than once but under ten times. The chain couples TRBV11-2 to TRBJ1-5; TRBD1 might be the D (5 bases). The CDR3 loop spans 14 amino acids. Trimming stripped 2 bases from V and 6 bases from J, with 11 bases between. Looked up from germline, CDR1 is SGHAT and CDR2 is FQNNGV. The CDR3 loop reads CASSLIGDAQPQHF. CDR3 nucleotide sequence: TGTGCCAGCAGCTTAATTGGGGACGCTCAGCCCCAGCATTTT.

This clonotype has a handful of counts. The V and J genes are TRBV5-1 and TRBJ1-2; D is perhaps TRBD1 (5 bases). CDR3 length: 15 residues. Trimming removed 4 bases from V and 4 bases from J, with 17 bases in between. Per the germline V gene, CDR1 is SGHRS and CDR2 is YFSETQ. The CDR3 region is CASSADTWGAYGYTF. In nucleotides, the CDR3 is TGCGCCAGCAGCGCCGACACATGGGGCGCCTATGGCTACACCTTC.

The chain combines TRBV13 with TRBJ2-3; TRBD2 matches 7 bases. This CDR3 has 13 amino acids. The V gene's germline CDR1 is PRHDT and CDR2 FYEKMQ (reference sequence). Germline trimming cut 11 bases from V and 8 bases from J; bases unmatched to any gene: 13. Written as DNA, the CDR3 is TGTGCCTCGCGGTGGGGGAGGGCCGGTACGCAGTATTTT. It is translated as CASRWGRAGTQYF.

CDR3 amino acids: CSAINLAGGEGDTQYF. In nucleotides, the CDR3 is TGCAGTGCAATCAACCTAGCGGGGGGGGAGGGGGATACGCAGTATTTT. This chain links TRBV20-1 with TRBJ2-3; 12 bases map to TRBD2. Germline assignment: CDR1 DFQATT and CDR2 SNEGSKA (reference sequence). The trim removed 6 bases at V and 6 bases at J, leaving 13 bases unmatched. The CDR3 runs 16 residues.

The chain joins TRBV12-3 or TRBV12-4 to TRBJ2-4, with no clear D. This CDR3 has 15 residues. V was clipped by 0 bases and J by 1 base, with 7 bases between them. As DNA, the CDR3 is TGTGCCAGCAGTTTAGCGTCGTGGGCCAAAAACATTCAGTACTTC. Residues: CASSLASWAKNIQYF.

This chain connects TRBV29-1 to TRBJ2-1; 8 nucleotides line up with TRBD2. There are 13 residues in the CDR3. The V gene's germline CDR1 is SQVTM and CDR2 ANQGSEA. V shed 5 bases and J 6 bases; nucleotides not matched to a gene: 6. CDR3 nucleotide sequence: TGCAGCGTTCCGGGACTAGGTGTCAATGAGCAGTTCTTC. The encoded protein is CSVPGLGVNEQFF.

The chain combines TRBV7-2 with TRBJ2-3; maybe TRBD2 (5 bases). V gave up 5 bases and J gave up 4 bases, with 10 bases separating them. The germline V gene encodes CDR1 SGHTA and CDR2 FQGNSA. The CDR3 extends over 13 amino acids. CDR3 in amino acids: CASSVFSADTQYF. Here the CDR3 DNA reads TGTGCCAGCAGCGTATTTAGCGCAGATACGCAGTATTTT.

The V call is TRBV12-3 or TRBV12-4, the J call TRBJ1-5, with a weak D call TRBD1 (5 bases). V lost 7 bases, J lost 4 bases, and 26 bases lay in between. The length of the CDR3 is 18 residues. This CDR3 reads CASTDARGAGPGNQPQHF. The CDR3 region has the DNA TGTGCCAGCACCGACGCCCGGGGCGCAGGGCCAGGGAATCAGCCCCAGCATTTT.

This chain joins TRBV12-3 or TRBV12-4 and TRBJ1-2; no clear D gene. V was pared by 7 bases and J by 2 bases, with 11 bases between. The CDR3 extends over 13 amino acids. The CDR3 coding sequence is TGTGCCAGCAACTCGGCCTCCAACTATGGCTACACCTTC. Protein: CASNSASNYGYTF.

The chain employs TRBV12-3 or TRBV12-4 and TRBJ1-1, with D hard to call. V lost 5 bases to trimming and J lost 2 bases, with 12 bases between them. The CDR3 length is 14 residues. The CDR3 region has the DNA TGTGCCAGCAGTAATCCCGGTCAAAACACTGAAGCTTTCTTT. It translates to CASSNPGQNTEAFF.

This chain connects TRBV7-9 to TRBJ1-6; D uncertain. V was clipped by 4 bases and J by 5 bases, with 15 bases between them. The CDR3 consists of 16 residues. Germline CDR1 and CDR2: SEHNR and FQNEAQ (reference sequence). In DNA form, the CDR3 reads TGTGCCAGCAGCTCCCTGGCCCGGGCCGATAATTCACCCCTCCACTTT. Translating gives CASSSLARADNSPLHF.